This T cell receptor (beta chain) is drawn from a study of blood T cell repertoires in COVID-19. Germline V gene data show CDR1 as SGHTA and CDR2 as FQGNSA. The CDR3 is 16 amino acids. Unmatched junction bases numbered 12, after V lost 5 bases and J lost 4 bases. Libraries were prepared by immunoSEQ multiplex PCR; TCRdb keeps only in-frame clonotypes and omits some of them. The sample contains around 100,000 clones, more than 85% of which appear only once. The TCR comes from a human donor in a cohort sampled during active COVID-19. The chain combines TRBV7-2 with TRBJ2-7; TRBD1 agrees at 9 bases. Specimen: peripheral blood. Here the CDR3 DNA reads TGTGCCAGCAGCGGGCGAGTGGGGACAGGGACTTACGAGCAGTACTTC. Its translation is CASSGRVGTGTYEQYF.